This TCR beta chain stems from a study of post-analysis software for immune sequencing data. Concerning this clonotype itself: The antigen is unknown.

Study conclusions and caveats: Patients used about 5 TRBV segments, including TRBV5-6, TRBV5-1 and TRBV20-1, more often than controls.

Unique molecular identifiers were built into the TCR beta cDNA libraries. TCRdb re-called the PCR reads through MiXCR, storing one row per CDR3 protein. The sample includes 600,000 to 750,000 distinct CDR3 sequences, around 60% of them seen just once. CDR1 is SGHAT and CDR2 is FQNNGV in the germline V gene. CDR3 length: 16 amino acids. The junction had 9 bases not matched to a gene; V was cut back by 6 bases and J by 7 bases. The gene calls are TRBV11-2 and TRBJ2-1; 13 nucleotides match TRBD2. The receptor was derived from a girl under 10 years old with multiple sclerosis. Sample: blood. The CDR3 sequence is CASRKLAGGPRNEQFF. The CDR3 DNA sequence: TGTGCCAGCAGGAAACTAGCGGGGGGGCCGCGGAATGAGCAGTTCTTC.